These 25 T cell receptor beta chains were all obtained from the same sample, sequenced in a study of blood T cell repertoires in COVID-19. Assay used: immunoSEQ multiplex PCR; TCRdb lists only in-frame clones, some missing. The repertoire holds about 100,000 clones, with about 85% as singletons. Sequencing was carried out using peripheral blood. Every receptor here comes from a human donor in a cohort sampled during active COVID-19.

The gene calls are TRBV7-9 and TRBJ1-6, with unresolved D. The CDR3 has 15 residues. Trimming took off 3 bases at V and 8 bases at J, with 14 bases between the two ends. From germline, CDR1 is SEHNR and CDR2 FQNEAQ (reference sequence). Here the CDR3 reads CASSFLGRPDSPLHF. In DNA, the CDR3 is TGTGCCAGCAGCTTCCTCGGCAGGCCCGATTCACCCCTCCACTTT.

In this sample, this clone turned up a few times. The gene calls are TRBV5-1 and TRBJ1-1, with TRBD1 as a possible D gene (5 bases). Germline assignment: CDR1 SGHRS and CDR2 YFSETQ. V was shortened by 2 bases and J by 6 bases, with 14 bases between the two germline ends. This CDR3 region has 14 residues. CDR3 coding DNA: TGCGCCAGCAGCTTCAGGGCGCAGGTCGCTGAAGCTTTCTTT. This sequence encodes CASSFRAQVAEAFF. Variable domain in full (rest from reference TRBV5-1 and TRBJ1-1): KAGVTQTPRYLIKTRGQQVTLSCSPISGHRSVSWYQQTPGQGLQFLFEYFSETQRNKGNFPGRFSGRQFSNSRSEMNVSTLELGDSALYLCASSFRAQVAEAFFGQGTRLTVV.

This clone occurred once. This chain uses TRBV10-3 with TRBJ1-2, with 10 bases that match TRBD1. Trimming at V came to 0 bases and at J to 3 bases, leaving 4 bases not matched to a gene. CDR3 length equals 16 residues. CDR1 is ENHRY, CDR2 SYGVKD, per germline. The CDR3 loop is CAISESKGTGDYGYTF. DNA of the CDR3: TGTGCCATCAGTGAGTCGAAGGGGACAGGGGACTATGGCTACACCTTC.

The V call is TRBV6-5, the J call TRBJ1-1; a weak D match, TRBD1 (5 bases). Trimming stripped 8 bases from V and 1 base from J, with 17 bases between. The V gene's germline CDR1 is MNHEY and CDR2 SVGAGI. This CDR3 comprises 15 residues. CDR3 region: CASRTPSSRNTEAFF. CDR3 DNA: TGTGCCAGCCGGACACCCTCAAGTCGGAACACTGAAGCTTTCTTT.

The V gene is TRBV2, the J gene TRBJ1-2, with unresolved D. The germline gives CDR1 SNHLY, CDR2 FYNNEI. Trimming removed 2 bases from V and 4 bases from J, with 8 bases in between. The CDR3 sequence is 13 residues long. The CDR3 here is CASSEQRSYGYTF. The CDR3 coding sequence is TGTGCCAGCAGTGAACAGCGGTCCTATGGCTACACCTTC.

The chain links TRBV30 to TRBJ1-5; 10 bases align to TRBD1. The CDR3 loop spans 15 amino acids. J was trimmed by 4 bases and V by 0 bases; bases with no gene match: 3. Germline lookup yields CDR1 GTSNPN and CDR2 SVGIG (reference sequence). CDR3 loop: CAWSVRQGANQPQHF. Written as DNA, the CDR3 is TGTGCCTGGAGTGTGAGACAGGGGGCAAATCAGCCCCAGCATTTT.

CDR3: CASSHGHLAGGNTGELFF. CDR3 nucleotide sequence: TGCGCCAGCAGCCACGGACACCTAGCGGGGGGTAACACCGGGGAGCTGTTTTTT. The genes are TRBV5-1 and TRBJ2-2, with 11 bases identical to TRBD2. The CDR3 extends over 18 amino acids. Germline V gives CDR1 SGHRS, CDR2 YFSETQ. Trimming at V came to 4 bases and at J to 2 bases, leaving 10 bases not matched to a gene.

V and J are TRBV5-1 and TRBJ2-2; 12 nucleotides agree with TRBD2. The length of the CDR3 is 15 residues. CDR1 and CDR2 (germline): SGHRS, YFSETQ. Trimming took 3 bases from V and 6 from J; bases not matched to a gene: 3. DNA for the CDR3: TGCGCCAGCAGCTCGGGACTAGCGGGCCCCGGGGAGCTGTTTTTT. Its protein product is CASSSGLAGPGELFF.

This CDR3 is CAWSVGYGQGASPLHF. The CDR3 DNA sequence: TGTGCCTGGAGTGTAGGTTACGGACAGGGGGCTTCACCCCTCCACTTT. The chain uses TRBV30 and TRBJ1-6; 11 nucleotides line up with TRBD1. After removal of 0 bases from V and 9 bases from J, the junction contained 7 bases not matched to a gene. CDR3 length: 16 residues. Germline loops: CDR1 GTSNPN, CDR2 SVGIG (reference sequence).

The V gene is TRBV28, the J gene TRBJ2-7; TRBD2 matches 7 bases. J lost 0 bases, V lost 4 bases, and 6 bases had no gene match. Germline CDR1 is MDHEN and CDR2 is SYDVKM. This CDR3 has 15 residues. CDR3 loop: CASSSGGAHSYEQYF. The CDR3 region has the DNA TGTGCCAGCAGTTCGGGGGGTGCCCACTCCTACGAGCAGTACTTC.

The chain is built from TRBV5-8 and TRBJ2-1; 10 bases are a match to TRBD1. Per the germline V gene, CDR1 is SGHTS and CDR2 is YDEGEE. CDR3 length: 15 amino acids. With 2 bases clipped from V and 7 bases from J, the junction kept 6 bases outside the gene matches. The CDR3: CASSFRQGAGNEQFF. DNA of the CDR3: TGTGCCAGCAGCTTTAGACAGGGGGCTGGGAATGAGCAGTTCTTC.

In its sample, this clone was seen a few times. This chain uses TRBV29-1 with TRBJ2-1, with D perhaps TRBD2 (7 bases). The CDR3 loop spans 13 amino acids. V lost 6 bases, J lost 4 bases, and 13 bases lay in between. Germline loops: CDR1 SQVTM, CDR2 ANQGSEA. The CDR3 DNA sequence: TGCAGCGTCGGGGGGCAGACATACAATGAGCAGTTCTTC. Protein product: CSVGGQTYNEQFF.

The chain carries TRBV5-6 and TRBJ2-7; TRBD2 matches at 10 bases. The V segment lost 0 bases and the J segment 2 bases; nucleotides outside the gene matches: 5. Germline assignment: CDR1 SGHDT and CDR2 YYEEEE. The CDR3 has 16 residues. This CDR3 is CASSLGAGGPPYEQYF. In DNA form, the CDR3 reads TGTGCCAGCAGCTTGGGAGCGGGAGGGCCCCCCTACGAGCAGTACTTC.

The genes are TRBV14 and TRBJ1-1; D call uncertain. Germline CDR1 is SGHDN and CDR2 is FVKESK. The CDR3 is made up of 14 amino acids. The V gene lost 4 bases and the J gene lost 1 base, with 10 bases spanning the gap. CDR3 sequence (DNA): TGTGCCAGCAGCCTTTCCGCAGGGAACACTGAAGCTTTCTTT. It codes for CASSLSAGNTEAFF.

The chain's CDR3 is CAWASGLYYEQYF. CDR3 bases: TGTGCCTGGGCTAGCGGATTATACTACGAGCAGTACTTC. J is TRBJ2-7 and V is TRBV30; 7 bases fit TRBD2. Germline CDR1 reads GTSNPN; CDR2 reads SVGIG (reference sequence). J was trimmed by 3 bases and V by 5 bases; bases with no gene match: 7. This CDR3 region has 13 residues.

The chain carries TRBV11-2 and TRBJ2-1; 7 positions match TRBD2. The CDR3 sequence is 15 residues long. Germline V lookup: CDR1 SGHAT, CDR2 FQNNGV. V shed 5 bases, J shed 3 bases, and the junction held 7 bases outside the gene matches. CDR3 protein: CASSVTSEYYNEQFF. CDR3 coding DNA: TGTGCCAGCAGCGTAACTAGCGAGTACTACAATGAGCAGTTCTTC. The full variable domain, with the rest looked up from reference TRBV11-2 and TRBJ2-1, is EAGVAQSPRYKIIEKRQSVAFWCNPISGHATLYWYQQILGQGPKLLIQFQNNGVVDDSQLPKDRFSAERLKGVDSTLKIQPAKLEDSAVYLCASSVTSEYYNEQFFGPGTRLTVL.

The V and J genes are TRBV5-6 and TRBJ2-7; TRBD2 agrees at 10 bases. The CDR3 is 18 amino acids. The germline CDR1 and CDR2 sequences are SGHDT and YYEEEE. Germline trimming cut 4 bases from V and 4 bases from J; bases unmatched to any gene: 17. CDR3 sequence reads: CASSKGAALAGAFYEQYF. The DNA for the CDR3 is TGTGCCAGCAGCAAAGGTGCAGCCCTAGCGGGAGCGTTTTACGAGCAGTACTTC.

This clone was seen more than once but under ten times. This chain links TRBV6-1 with TRBJ2-7; 11 positions agree with TRBD1. Germline CDR1 reads MNHNS; CDR2 reads SASEGT. Trimming at V came to 3 bases and at J to 4 bases, leaving 8 bases not matched to a gene. The length of the CDR3 is 16 residues. As DNA, the CDR3 is TGTGCCAGCAGTGACCTGCAGGGGACAGGGGGTTACGAGCAGTACTTC. This encodes CASSDLQGTGGYEQYF.

This clone was seen a single time. The chain combines TRBV24-1 with TRBJ2-7; TRBD1 matches at 8 bases. Germline V gene data show CDR1 as KGHDR and CDR2 as SFDVKD. V was pared by 10 bases and J by 6 bases, with 7 bases of the junction left unmatched. The length of the CDR3 is 12 residues. DNA for the CDR3: TGTGCCACTTGGACAGGGTTCTGCGAGCAGTACTTC. This codes for CATWTGFCEQYF.

This clone appeared a few times. V and J are TRBV7-9 and TRBJ1-3; 11 bases map to TRBD1. This CDR3 has 17 residues. Losses at the gene ends were 0 bases for V and 2 bases for J; bases not matched to a gene: 3. CDR1 SEHNR and CDR2 FQNEAQ come from the germline V gene (reference sequence). For the CDR3, the DNA is TGTGCCAGCAGCTTAGCGGACAGGGGGCGAGCTGGAAACACCATATATTTT. This encodes CASSLADRGRAGNTIYF.

The gene calls are TRBV30 and TRBJ1-6; tentative D call: TRBD1 (6 bases). The V gene's germline CDR1 is GTSNPN and CDR2 SVGIG (reference sequence). The germline V and J ends were trimmed by 2 bases and 9 bases, with 14 bases remaining between them. The length of the CDR3 is 14 residues. The CDR3 reads CAWSNRARGSPLHF. The CDR3 bases are TGTGCCTGGAGTAACAGGGCCCGGGGTTCACCCCTCCACTTT.

This clone was recorded once. CDR3 sequence: CASWLTGGFEQYF. The CDR3 DNA follows: TGCGCCTCCTGGTTGACAGGGGGCTTCGAGCAGTACTTC. V usage is TRBV10-2 and J usage is TRBJ2-7; 10 bases match TRBD1. The CDR3 contains 13 residues. The ends lost 11 bases at V and 6 bases at J; junction bases unmatched: 10. Germline V gene sequence: CDR1 WSHSY, CDR2 SAAADI.

This chain joins TRBV3-1 (or the pseudogene TRBV3-2) and TRBJ2-5, with TRBD1 matching 7 bases. The germline V gene encodes CDR1 LGHDT and CDR2 YNNKEL (reference sequence). The V and J ends lost 2 bases and 4 bases, in that order; junction bases with no gene match: 4. The CDR3 has 14 amino acids. Here the CDR3 reads CASSQFAGGETQYF. The CDR3 DNA is TGTGCCAGCAGCCAATTCGCAGGGGGAGAGACCCAGTACTTC.

The rearrangement links TRBV11-2 to TRBJ2-3; TRBD2 matches 8 bases. The germline V gene encodes CDR1 SGHAT and CDR2 FQNNGV. After removal of 6 bases from V and 2 bases from J, the junction contained 10 bases not matched to a gene. CDR3 length equals 16 residues. This CDR3 reads CASRTDTGGPTDTQYF. CDR3 DNA: TGTGCCAGCAGGACGGATACGGGAGGGCCCACAGATACGCAGTATTTT.

This clone was recorded a few times. The chain uses TRBV7-8 and TRBJ2-5; D is undetermined. V lost 1 base, J lost 0 bases, and 9 bases lay in between. This CDR3 comprises 15 residues. Looked up from germline, CDR1 is SGHVS and CDR2 is FQNEAQ. CDR3 DNA: TGTGCCAGCAGCTTAGAATACGGGTACCAAGAGACCCAGTACTTC. Translating gives CASSLEYGYQETQYF. Together with reference TRBV7-8 and TRBJ2-5, the CDR3 gives the full variable domain: GAGVSQSPRYKVAKRGQDVALRCDPISGHVSLFWYQQALGQGPEFLTYFQNEAQLDKSGLPSDRFFAERPEGSVSTLKIQRTQQEDSAVYLCASSLEYGYQETQYFGPGTRLLVL.